These 31 T cell receptor beta chains were sequenced from one sample in a study of low-dose radiotherapy and immunotherapy resistance in tumors. Priming of first-strand cDNA relied on TRAV- and TRBV-specific primers (covering alpha and beta chains). TCR amplification involved 20 to 25 PCR cycles with a constant-region primer and V-primer adapter. From the reads, TCRdb called clonotypes with MiXCR, one entry per CDR3 protein. Among 7,000 to 8,500 distinct CDR3 sequences listed, 70% to 85% were seen once. The source of these receptors is a human donor with advanced metastatic prostate, ovarian, gallbladder or colorectal cancer (not recorded which). This table probably holds off-target reads from a library built for another chain.

The chain is built from TRBV7-6 and TRBJ2-3; 8 bases agree with TRBD2. This CDR3 comprises 15 residues. V trimming: 8 bases; J trimming: 2 bases; junction bases outside the gene matches: 9. Germline V gene sequence: CDR1 SGHVS, CDR2 FNYEAQ. The chain's CDR3 is CASGILAGPTDTQYF. As DNA, the CDR3 is TGTGCCAGCGGAATTTTAGCGGGACCCACAGATACGCAGTATTTT.

The CDR3 loop reads CASSLPPYNEQFF. The DNA for the CDR3 is TGTGCCAGCAGCTTGCCACCCTACAATGAGCAGTTCTTC. This chain links TRBV7-8 with TRBJ2-1; D is undetermined. Trimming pared 3 bases from V and 2 bases from J, leaving 5 bases between. Germline V gene data show CDR1 as SGHVS and CDR2 as FQNEAQ. The CDR3 has 13 amino acids. The full variable domain, rest sourced from reference TRBV7-8 and TRBJ2-1, is GAGVSQSPRYKVAKRGQDVALRCDPISGHVSLFWYQQALGQGPEFLTYFQNEAQLDKSGLPSDRFFAERPEGSVSTLKIQRTQQEDSAVYLCASSLPPYNEQFFGPGTRLTVL.

The V and J genes are TRBV3-1 and TRBJ2-5; D is undetermined. The CDR3 covers 11 residues. Germline V lookup: CDR1 LGHDT, CDR2 YNNKEL (reference sequence). V lost 0 bases, J lost 7 bases, and 3 bases lay in between. The CDR3 coding sequence is TGTGCCAGCAGCCAAGACATGACCCAGTACTTC. This sequence encodes CASSQDMTQYF.

The J gene is TRBJ2-3, the V gene TRBV5-1; 7 bases align to TRBD2. V dropped 3 bases and J dropped 5; count of bases not matched to a gene: 12. This CDR3 is 16 amino acids long. Germline CDR1 SGHRS, CDR2 YFSETQ. As DNA, the CDR3 is TGCGCCAGCAGCTCCGGCGAGCGGGGAGGGATAGATACGCAGTATTTT. Translated: CASSSGERGGIDTQYF.

The chain recombines TRBV4-1 with TRBJ2-1, with TRBD2 matching over 7 bases. There are 22 residues in the CDR3. Per the germline V gene, CDR1 is MGHRA and CDR2 is YSYEKL. Germline trimming cut 4 bases from V and 0 bases from J; bases unmatched to any gene: 24. CDR3 region: CASSPPRGSEGIAGLSYNEQFF. The CDR3 nucleotides read TGCGCCAGCAGCCCCCCGAGGGGATCTGAGGGAATAGCGGGTCTCTCCTACAATGAGCAGTTCTTC.

The chain couples TRBV7-8 to TRBJ1-1; D gene uncertain. This CDR3 spans 12 amino acids. In germline, CDR1 is SGHVS, CDR2 FQNEAQ. V lost 3 bases, J lost 1 base, and 3 bases lay in between. This CDR3 is CASSFKNTEAFF. The DNA for the CDR3 is TGTGCCAGCAGCTTTAAGAACACTGAAGCTTTCTTT.

The chain joins TRBV2 to TRBJ2-5; 9 bases are shared with TRBD2. The CDR3 contains 15 residues. Germline CDR1 and CDR2: SNHLY and FYNNEI. Unmatched junction bases numbered 6, after V lost 4 bases and J lost 3 bases. The CDR3 nucleotides are TGTGCCAGCAGTGCCCTAGCGGGACATGAAGAGACCCAGTACTTC. It specifies CASSALAGHEETQYF.

This clonotype has more than one count but fewer than ten. The chain carries TRBV6-2 or TRBV6-3 and TRBJ2-5; D is unresolved. The CDR3 is 14 residues long. V was pared by 5 bases and J by 4 bases, with 14 bases between. The germline V gene has CDR1 MNHEY and CDR2 SVGEGT. The CDR3 is CASSVAEVLETQYF. Written as DNA, the CDR3 is TGTGCCAGCAGTGTAGCAGAAGTCTTAGAGACCCAGTACTTC.

The rearrangement links TRBV2 to TRBJ2-1; 10 bases fit TRBD1. The CDR3 sequence is 13 residues long. V gave up 6 bases and J gave up 7 bases; unmatched junction bases: 3. The germline V gene has CDR1 SNHLY and CDR2 FYNNEI. CDR3 nucleotide sequence: TGTGCCAGCAGCAGACAGGGGGCTAATGAGCAGTTCTTC. Residues: CASSRQGANEQFF.

This chain joins TRBV29-1 and TRBJ1-1; D might be TRBD1 (5 bases). Trimming stripped 6 bases from V and 5 bases from J, with 16 bases between. The germline V gene has CDR1 SQVTM and CDR2 ANQGSEA. CDR3 size: 13 residues. CDR3 bases: TGCAGCGTAGAGGGACGGACGGTGACTGAAGCTTTCTTT. As protein: CSVEGRTVTEAFF.

The CDR3 here is CAGLGSGESEQFF. As DNA, the CDR3 is TGTGCCGGCCTGGGAAGCGGGGAGAGTGAGCAGTTCTTC. The chain couples TRBV7-9 to TRBJ2-1; 7 bases are shared with TRBD2. Germline V gene data show CDR1 as SEHNR and CDR2 as FQNEAQ (reference sequence). V trimming: 11 bases; J trimming: 9 bases; junction bases outside the gene matches: 13. This CDR3 is 13 amino acids long.

This clonotype came up once. The chain employs TRBV12-3 or TRBV12-4 and TRBJ2-3, with 9 positions matching TRBD1. The CDR3 is made up of 14 amino acids. V was pared by 6 bases and J by 3 bases, with 4 bases of the junction left unmatched. CDR3 sequence reads: CASSPGTGTDTQYF. The CDR3 nucleotides are TGTGCCAGCAGCCCCGGGACAGGGACAGATACGCAGTATTTT.

The J gene is TRBJ2-3, the V gene TRBV5-1; 8 bases fit TRBD1. The CDR3 has 12 amino acids. J was trimmed by 9 bases and V by 2 bases; bases with no gene match: 2. Germline loops: CDR1 SGHRS, CDR2 YFSETQ. CDR3 in amino acids: CASSFGQGTQYF. The CDR3 bases are TGCGCCAGCAGCTTCGGACAGGGAACGCAGTATTTT.

The V call is TRBV7-2, the J call TRBJ2-3, with 11 bases fitting TRBD2. The CDR3 spans 18 residues. The V and J ends lost 4 bases and 2 bases, in that order; junction bases with no gene match: 11. CDR1 and CDR2 (germline): SGHTA, FQGNSA. Here the CDR3 DNA reads TGTGCCAGCAGCTCACTAGCGGGGGTCACAGAGCTCACAGATACGCAGTATTTT. Protein sequence: CASSSLAGVTELTDTQYF.

The CDR3 bases are TGTGCCTGGAGTGGCCTAGCGGCCACAGATACGCAGTATTTT. Protein sequence: CAWSGLAATDTQYF. J is TRBJ2-3 and V is TRBV30; 7 positions agree with TRBD2. Trimming cost V 1 base and J 2 bases; bases outside gene matches: 3. The CDR3 sequence is 14 residues long. CDR1 and CDR2 (germline): GTSNPN, SVGIG (reference sequence).

The chain recombines TRBV5-1 with TRBJ1-2, with TRBD1 matching over 7 bases. J gave up 7 bases and V 0 bases, and 6 bases lay outside the gene matches. Germline lookup yields CDR1 SGHRS and CDR2 YFSETQ. The CDR3 spans 14 residues. DNA of the CDR3: TGCGCCAGCAGCTTGGAGGGACAGCTCCCTGGCTACACCTTC. This sequence encodes CASSLEGQLPGYTF. The full variable domain, completed using reference TRBV5-1 and TRBJ1-2, is KAGVTQTPRYLIKTRGQQVTLSCSPISGHRSVSWYQQTPGQGLQFLFEYFSETQRNKGNFPGRFSGRQFSNSRSEMNVSTLELGDSALYLCASSLEGQLPGYTFGSGTRLTVV.

In this sample, this clonotype turned up once. CDR3 protein: CAISESGQSAKETQYF. Written as DNA, the CDR3 is TGTGCCATCAGTGAGTCGGGACAGTCAGCTAAAGAGACCCAGTACTTC. The gene calls are TRBV10-3 and TRBJ2-5, with 7 bases that match TRBD1. CDR3 length: 16 residues. V gave up 0 bases and J gave up 3 bases; unmatched junction bases: 7. Germline V lookup: CDR1 ENHRY, CDR2 SYGVKD.

The gene calls are TRBV11-1 and TRBJ2-3; weak D call: TRBD1 (6 bases). Germline CDR1 reads SGHAT; CDR2 reads FQDESV (reference sequence). The CDR3 runs to 17 residues. Trimming shortened V by 5 bases and J by 2 bases, and 20 bases separated the two germline ends. DNA of the CDR3: TGTGCCAGCAGCGCTTACGGTGGGCAGGGGACCACAGATACGCAGTATTTT. Translating gives CASSAYGGQGTTDTQYF.

This clonotype was seen a few times. The chain couples TRBV29-1 to TRBJ1-2; no firm D call. The length of the CDR3 is 10 residues. The germline V gene encodes CDR1 SQVTM and CDR2 ANQGSEA. The ends were cut back, 6 bases at V and 7 bases at J, with 9 bases in the middle. The CDR3 sequence: CSVQAVGYTF. The CDR3, as DNA: TGCAGCGTCCAGGCGGTTGGCTACACCTTC.

This clonotype was found once. The rearrangement joins TRBV10-3 to TRBJ2-2; either TRBD1 or TRBD2 may supply D (5 bases each). Germline V lookup: CDR1 ENHRY, CDR2 SYGVKD. V was cut by 5 bases and J by 2 bases, with 12 bases left in between. CDR3 length: 15 residues. In DNA form, the CDR3 reads TGTGCCATCAGTAGTACGGGGCCTAACACCGGGGAGCTGTTTTTT. Translation: CAISSTGPNTGELFF.

The chain uses TRBV3-1 and TRBJ2-2; 8 nucleotides match TRBD2. The CDR3 runs to 14 residues. The ends lost 4 bases at V and 3 bases at J; junction bases unmatched: 1. Germline CDR1 and CDR2: LGHDT and YNNKEL (reference sequence). The CDR3 is CASSLAGYTGELFF. The CDR3 DNA reads as TGTGCCAGCAGCCTAGCGGGATACACCGGGGAGCTGTTTTTT.

This chain links TRBV29-1 with TRBJ1-4; tentatively, D is TRBD1 (5 bases). The V gene's germline CDR1 is SQVTM and CDR2 ANQGSEA. Between the trimmed V and J ends, which lost 4 bases and 1 base, there was a span of 16 bases. The CDR3 contains 16 residues. CDR3 bases: TGCAGCGTTGGTCGTCTATCGGGGGGAACTAATGAAAAACTGTTTTTT. This translates into CSVGRLSGGTNEKLFF.

V gene TRBV11-2 combines with J gene TRBJ2-3, with D maybe TRBD2 (6 bases). The CDR3 is 14 residues long. Germline V gene lookup returns CDR1 SGHAT and CDR2 FQNNGV. V lost 5 bases to trimming and J lost 4 bases, with 13 bases between them. CDR3 region: CASSPGLSADTQYF. DNA for the CDR3: TGTGCCAGCAGCCCAGGACTAAGCGCAGATACGCAGTATTTT.

The chain couples TRBV4-1 to TRBJ2-7, with TRBD2 matching 7 bases. This CDR3 has 16 amino acids. V shed 0 bases and J 5 bases; nucleotides not matched to a gene: 10. The germline CDR1 and CDR2 sequences are MGHRA and YSYEKL. The CDR3 sequence: CASSQEARAGVDEQYF. As DNA, the CDR3 is TGCGCCAGCAGCCAAGAGGCCAGGGCGGGGGTTGACGAGCAGTACTTC.

This clonotype was seen a single time. The rearrangement links TRBV6-6 to TRBJ2-7; the match to TRBD1 covers 7 bases. This CDR3 contains 12 residues. The ends lost 6 bases at V and 7 bases at J; junction bases unmatched: 6. Germline CDR1 reads MNHNY; CDR2 reads SVGAGI (reference sequence). CDR3 nucleotides: TGTGCCAGCAGCCCCCCGGACAGGGAGCAGTACTTC. Amino acids: CASSPPDREQYF.

The CDR3, as DNA: TGTGCCAGCAGCTTCATTGGACTAGCGGGGACCCGCTCCTACAATGAGCAGTTCTTC. Translating gives CASSFIGLAGTRSYNEQFF. V and J are TRBV7-8 and TRBJ2-1; 12 bases agree with TRBD2. The CDR3 is made up of 19 amino acids. Germline trimming cut 3 bases from V and 0 bases from J; bases unmatched to any gene: 9. The germline gives CDR1 SGHVS, CDR2 FQNEAQ.

V is TRBV30 and J is TRBJ2-1, with 7 bases aligning to TRBD2. This CDR3 is built from 17 residues. V shed 7 bases, J shed 0 bases, and the junction held 15 bases outside the gene matches. The V gene's germline CDR1 is GTSNPN and CDR2 SVGIG (reference sequence). CDR3 sequence (DNA): TGTGCCTCGGCGGGGTCTAGCGGAAAAACCTCCTACAATGAGCAGTTCTTC. Translating it yields CASAGSSGKTSYNEQFF.

The chain uses TRBV14 and TRBJ1-1, with D possibly being TRBD1 (5 bases). V lost 3 bases and J 8 bases, leaving 16 bases between the germline ends. The CDR3 has 14 residues. From germline, CDR1 is SGHDN and CDR2 FVKESK. As DNA, the CDR3 is TGTGCCAGCAGCCACTCCCCGCGGGGGGAGGAAGCTTTCTTT. Translated: CASSHSPRGEEAFF.

This chain joins TRBV6-1 and TRBJ1-2; D not resolved. V lost 6 bases to trimming and J lost 4 bases, with 12 bases between them. Germline CDR1 is MNHNS and CDR2 is SASEGT. The length of the CDR3 is 13 residues. CDR3 residues: CASREGLLYGYTF. CDR3 in DNA: TGTGCCAGCAGGGAGGGTTTACTCTATGGCTACACCTTC.

This chain links TRBV6-4 with TRBJ2-1; 11 nucleotides match TRBD1. With 8 bases clipped from V and 7 bases from J, the junction kept 13 bases outside the gene matches. Germline lookup yields CDR1 MRHNA and CDR2 SNTAGT. The CDR3 runs 16 residues. In DNA form, the CDR3 reads TGTGCCAGCGAGGCCCACCCGGGACAGGGGGTAAATGAGCAGTTCTTC. Amino acid sequence: CASEAHPGQGVNEQFF.

This clonotype was counted once. The chain has TRBV19 and TRBJ2-3; D uncertain. CDR1 is LNHDA, CDR2 SQIVND, per germline (reference sequence). This CDR3 contains 13 residues. Trimming left V 1 base short and J 4 bases short, with 6 bases between. The CDR3 nucleotides are TGTGCCAGTAGTATAGGGTCCCCAGATACGCAGTATTTT. Residues: CASSIGSPDTQYF.